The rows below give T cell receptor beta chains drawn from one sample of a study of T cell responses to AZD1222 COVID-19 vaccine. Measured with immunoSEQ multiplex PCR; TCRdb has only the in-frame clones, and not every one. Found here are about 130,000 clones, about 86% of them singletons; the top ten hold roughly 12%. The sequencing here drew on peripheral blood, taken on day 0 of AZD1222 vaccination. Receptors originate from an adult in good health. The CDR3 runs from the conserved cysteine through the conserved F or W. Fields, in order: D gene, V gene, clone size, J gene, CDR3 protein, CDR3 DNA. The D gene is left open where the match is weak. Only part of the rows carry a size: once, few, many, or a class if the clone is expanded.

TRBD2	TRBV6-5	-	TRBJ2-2	CASSYSGLADTGELFF	TGTGCCAGCAGTTACTCTGGGCTAGCGGACACCGGGGAGCTGTTTTTT
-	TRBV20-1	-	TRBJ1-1	CSAKQISEAFF	TGCAGTGCCAAACAAATCTCTGAAGCTTTCTTT
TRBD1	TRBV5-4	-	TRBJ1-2	CASSLTGADYGYTF	TGTGCCAGCAGCTTGACAGGGGCTGACTATGGCTACACCTTC
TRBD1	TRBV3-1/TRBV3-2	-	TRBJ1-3	CASSQDPRQGFGNTIYF	TGTGCCAGCAGCCAAGATCCGAGACAGGGGTTCGGAAACACCATATATTTT
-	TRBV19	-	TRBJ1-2	CASSIQGRTGNYGYTF	TGTGCCAGTAGTATCCAGGGGCGAACCGGTAACTATGGCTACACCTTC
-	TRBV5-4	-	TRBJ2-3	CASSLGDTQYF	TGTGCCAGCAGCTTGGGGGATACGCAGTATTTT
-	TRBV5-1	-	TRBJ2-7	CASKGGPSSYEQYF	TGCGCCAGCAAGGGGGGGCCGAGCTCCTACGAGCAGTACTTC
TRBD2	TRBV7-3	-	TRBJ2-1	CASSLEASGNNEQFF	TGTGCCAGCAGCCTTGAGGCTAGCGGCAACAATGAGCAGTTCTTC
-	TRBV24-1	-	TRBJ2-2	CATSSRDNTGELFF	TGTGCCACCAGTTCAAGGGATAACACCGGGGAGCTGTTTTTT
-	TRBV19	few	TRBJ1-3	CASRSGSSGNTIYF	TGTGCCAGTAGGTCCGGGTCATCTGGAAACACCATATATTTT
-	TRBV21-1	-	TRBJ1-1	CASSRGSDRAVSEAFF	TGTGCCAGCAGCAGAGGGTCGGACAGGGCGGTGTCTGAAGCTTTCTTT
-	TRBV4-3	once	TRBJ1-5	CASSQDSGQSNQPQHF	TGCGCCAGCAGCCAAGATTCAGGACAGAGCAATCAGCCCCAGCATTTT
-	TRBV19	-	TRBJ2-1	CASSIARGGSYNEQFF	TGTGCCAGTAGTATAGCCAGGGGGGGATCCTACAATGAGCAGTTCTTC
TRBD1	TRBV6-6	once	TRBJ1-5	CAVRDRDNQPQHF	TGTGCCGTCCGGGACAGGGACAATCAGCCCCAGCATTTT
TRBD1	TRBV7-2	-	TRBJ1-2	CASSRRQGANYGYTF	TGTGCCAGCAGCCGCCGGCAGGGGGCGAACTATGGCTACACCTTC
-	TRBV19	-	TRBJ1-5	CASSTDGSNQPQHF	TGTGCCAGTAGTACCGACGGTAGCAATCAGCCCCAGCATTTT
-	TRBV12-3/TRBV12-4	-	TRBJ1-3	CVNRVGNTIYF	TGTGTCAACAGGGTTGGAAACACCATATATTTT
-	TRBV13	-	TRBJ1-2	CASSLLGFGYTF	TGTGCCAGCAGCTTATTGGGATTCGGCTACACCTTC
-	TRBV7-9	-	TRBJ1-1	CASSLLRTGDTEAFF	TGTGCCAGCAGCTTATTACGGACTGGGGACACTGAAGCTTTCTTT
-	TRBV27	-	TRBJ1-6	CASSRTGGLRTSNSPLHF	TGTGCCAGCAGCCGGACCGGGGGACTTAGGACCTCTAATTCACCCCTCCACTTT
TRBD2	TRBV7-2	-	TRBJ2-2	CASSLGFGGLYTGELFF	TGTGCCAGCAGCTTAGGATTCGGGGGACTATATACCGGGGAGCTGTTTTTT
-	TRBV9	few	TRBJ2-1	CASSVASSVPYGASEQFF	TGTGCCAGCAGCGTAGCGTCTTCGGTCCCTTATGGGGCCAGTGAGCAGTTCTTC
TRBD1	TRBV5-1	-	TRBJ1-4	CASSIGQGATNEKLFF	TGCGCCAGCAGCATCGGACAGGGGGCAACTAATGAAAAACTGTTTTTT
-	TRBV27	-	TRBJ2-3	CASSLTQGDTQYF	TGTGCCAGCAGTTTGACCCAGGGGGATACGCAGTATTTT
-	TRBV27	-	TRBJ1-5	CASSQGRFEPQHF	TGTGCCAGCAGTCAGGGCCGTTTTGAGCCCCAGCATTTT
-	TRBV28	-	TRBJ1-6	CATRGAWDSPLHF	TGTGCCACCCGGGGGGCGTGGGATTCACCCCTCCACTTT
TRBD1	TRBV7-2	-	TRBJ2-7	CAIPNGTGRTYEQYF	TGTGCCATCCCTAACGGGACAGGCCGAACCTACGAGCAGTACTTC
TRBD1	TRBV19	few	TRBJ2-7	CASSPGQAREQYF	TGTGCCAGTAGCCCGGGACAGGCCAGAGAGCAGTACTTC
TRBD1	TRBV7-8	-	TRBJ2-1	CASSLNLQGEIYDEQFF	TGTGCCAGCAGCTTAAACCTACAGGGGGAAATCTACGATGAGCAGTTCTTC
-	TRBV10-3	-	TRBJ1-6	CAISSGPANSPLHF	TGTGCCATCAGCTCCGGGCCAGCTAATTCACCCCTCCACTTT
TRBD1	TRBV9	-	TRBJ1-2	CASSARTGAGYTF	TGTGCCAGCAGCGCCCGGACAGGGGCTGGCTACACCTTC
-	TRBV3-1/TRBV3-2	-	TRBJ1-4	CASSRRQKKSEKLFF	TGTGCCAGCAGCCGCCGACAGAAAAAAAGCGAAAAACTGTTTTTT
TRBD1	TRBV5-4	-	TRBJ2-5	CASSLGDRVETQYF	TGTGCCAGCAGCCTCGGAGACAGGGTAGAGACCCAGTACTTC
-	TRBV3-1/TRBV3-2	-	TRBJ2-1	CASSQEQGREQFF	TGTGCCAGCAGCCAAGAACAGGGCCGGGAGCAGTTCTTC
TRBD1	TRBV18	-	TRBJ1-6	CASSPLREGTGYNSPLHF	TGTGCCAGCTCACCGCTCCGGGAGGGGACAGGGTATAATTCACCCCTCCACTTT
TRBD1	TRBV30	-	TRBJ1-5	CAWSVLGTGVIGNQPQHF	TGTGCCTGGAGTGTTCTCGGGACAGGGGTAATTGGGAATCAGCCCCAGCATTTT
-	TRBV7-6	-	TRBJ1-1	CASSSGLTEAFF	TGTGCCAGCAGTTCCGGGTTGACTGAAGCTTTCTTT
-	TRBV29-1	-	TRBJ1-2	CSVGGTDGYTF	TGCAGCGTCGGGGGCACGGATGGCTACACCTTC
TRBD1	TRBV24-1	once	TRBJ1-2	CATSDDRAGGYTF	TGTGCCACCAGTGATGACAGGGCGGGTGGCTACACCTTC
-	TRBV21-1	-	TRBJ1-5	CASGYFHRGGGGQPQHF	TGTGCCAGCGGCTACTTCCATCGAGGGGGCGGAGGTCAGCCCCAGCATTTT
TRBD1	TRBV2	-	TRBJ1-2	CASIATGGINYGYTF	TGTGCCAGCATTGCAACAGGGGGCATCAACTATGGCTACACCTTC
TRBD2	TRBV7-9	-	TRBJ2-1	CASSELAGSYNEQFF	TGTGCCAGCAGCGAGCTAGCGGGATCTTACAATGAGCAGTTCTTC
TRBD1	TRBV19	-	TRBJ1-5	CASSLTGENGNQPQHF	TGTGCCAGTAGTCTGACAGGGGAAAATGGCAATCAGCCCCAGCATTTT
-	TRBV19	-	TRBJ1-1	CASSIIGGTEAFF	TGTGCCAGTAGTATAATAGGGGGCACTGAAGCTTTCTTT
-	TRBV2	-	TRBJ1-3	CASTPSLAGNTIYF	TGTGCCAGCACTCCAAGCTTAGCTGGAAACACCATATATTTT
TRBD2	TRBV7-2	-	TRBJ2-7	CASSLTSGGAYEQYF	TGTGCCAGCAGCTTGACTAGCGGAGGGGCCTACGAGCAGTACTTC
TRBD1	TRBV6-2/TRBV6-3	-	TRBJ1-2	CASSFGQGSNYGYTF	TGTGCCAGCAGTTTTGGACAGGGATCTAACTATGGCTACACCTTC
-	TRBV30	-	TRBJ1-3	CAWTQISGNTIYF	TGTGCCTGGACTCAGATCTCTGGAAACACCATATATTTT
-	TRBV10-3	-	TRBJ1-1	CAINADRRTEAFF	TGTGCCATCAATGCCGACAGGAGAACTGAAGCTTTCTTT
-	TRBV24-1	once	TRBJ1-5	CATSSGPVVGQPQHF	TGTGCCACCAGTTCCGGGCCCGTGGTAGGTCAGCCCCAGCATTTT
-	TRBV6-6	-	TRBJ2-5	CASSYPLASLSETQYF	TGTGCCAGCAGTTACCCTCTGGCGTCGCTCTCGGAGACCCAGTACTTC
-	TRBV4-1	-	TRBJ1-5	CASSQDIRQPQHF	TGCGCCAGCAGCCAAGATATCCGTCAGCCCCAGCATTTT
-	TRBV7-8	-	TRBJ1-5	CASSLTRTARNQPQHF	TGTGCCAGCAGCTTAACTAGGACAGCCCGCAATCAGCCCCAGCATTTT
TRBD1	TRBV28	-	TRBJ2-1	CASSQPGQGSNEQFF	TGTGCCAGCAGTCAACCGGGACAGGGAAGCAATGAGCAGTTCTTC
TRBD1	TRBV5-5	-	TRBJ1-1	CASSRYLPALTGGSTEAFF	TGTGCCAGCAGCCGATACTTACCAGCACTGACAGGGGGATCCACTGAAGCTTTCTTT
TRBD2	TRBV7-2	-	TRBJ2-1	CASRRGILAGGSNEQFF	TGTGCCAGCAGGAGGGGGATACTAGCGGGAGGTAGCAATGAGCAGTTCTTC
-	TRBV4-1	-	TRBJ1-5	CASSQDLGNQPQHF	TGCGCCAGCAGCCAAGATCTCGGCAATCAGCCCCAGCATTTT
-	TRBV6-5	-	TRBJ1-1	CASSSTIVNTEAFF	TGTGCCAGCAGTTCAACAATTGTGAACACTGAAGCTTTCTTT
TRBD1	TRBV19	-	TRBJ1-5	CASSANRGQPQHF	TGTGCCAGTAGTGCCAACAGGGGTCAGCCCCAGCATTTT